The source of this T cell receptor beta chain is a study of cytomegalovirus exposure and HLA in healthy donors. General study findings and limits: Fewer N-insertions than the roughly 670-donor mean were reportedly shown by an Asian-associated ancestry cluster in a later analysis. In a later analysis, HLA-associated beta chains showed higher expansion and lower generation probabilities than comparable chains.

In the case of this clone: Its antigen is undetermined.

There are 17 residues in the CDR3. Trimming pared 7 bases from V and 3 bases from J, leaving 24 bases between. Germline assignment: CDR1 SGHAT and CDR2 FQNNGV. Researchers ran the PCR with 60 Vbeta and 13 Jbeta primers. The repertoire was sequenced with immunoSEQ multiplex PCR; TCRdb's copy has only in-frame clones and lacks some. This sample has approximately 84,000 clones, with roughly 72% found just once. The origin of this receptor is a man aged 35 to 55 in good health and CMV-seropositive. The sequencing sample was made of PBMCs. The chain uses TRBV11-2 and TRBJ1-1; possible D gene TRBD1, 6 bases. The DNA of the CDR3 is TGTGCCAGCACCCCCCTCGGACAGCGAGCATGGGACACTGAAGCTTTCTTT. It is translated as CASTPLGQRAWDTEAFF.